The clone carrying this T cell receptor (beta chain) was counted once. This record belongs to a study of cytomegalovirus exposure and HLA in healthy donors. It was with 60 Vbeta and 13 Jbeta primers that the PCR ran. Assay: immunoSEQ multiplex PCR; the TCRdb copy retains only in-frame clones and omits some. The repertoire consists of 200,000 to 250,000 clones, with 70% to 80% occurring once and the leading ten covering less than 4.5%. The germline V gene encodes CDR1 MNHNS and CDR2 SASEGT. The CDR3 extends over 15 amino acids. With V trimmed by 10 bases and J by 6 bases, 17 bases remained unmatched. The sequenced sample consisted of PBMCs. The TCR was taken from a male donor in good health and CMV-seronegative. J is TRBJ1-1 and V is TRBV6-1, with 7 bases that match TRBD1. CDR3 sequence (DNA): TGTGCCAACCCCCCCCACAGAGACAGGGTGGCTGAAGCTTTCTTT. It encodes CANPPHRDRVAEAFF.